This T cell receptor beta chain came from a study of early T cells in non-severe SARS-CoV-2 infection. Study as a whole: Sequenced material consisted of bulk RNA (from unsorted whole blood), and chains were unpaired.

With regard to this clonotype: Its target is not known.

Attached unique molecular identifiers marked individual cDNA molecules. Each CDR3 protein gets one entry after TCRdb re-called the 5' RACE reads with MiXCR. The data hold more than 90,000 distinct CDR3 sequences, with roughly an eighth observed a single time. General observations from the study: Private and CD4 specificities were missed by VDJdb matching, which favored anti-spike CD8 responses.

Germline V gives CDR1 SQVTM, CDR2 ANQGSEA. The CDR3 sequence is 14 residues long. Losses at the gene ends were 2 bases for V and 3 bases for J; bases not matched to a gene: 4. What was sequenced was whole blood. The chain uses TRBV29-1 and TRBJ2-1; 7 bases are shared with TRBD2. This sequence was found in an adult who was a healthcare worker with PCR-confirmed SARS-CoV-2 infection or an uninfected control (not recorded which). The CDR3 sequence is CSVEFAGVYNEQFF. CDR3 nucleotide sequence: TGCAGCGTTGAATTTGCGGGGGTCTACAATGAGCAGTTCTTC.